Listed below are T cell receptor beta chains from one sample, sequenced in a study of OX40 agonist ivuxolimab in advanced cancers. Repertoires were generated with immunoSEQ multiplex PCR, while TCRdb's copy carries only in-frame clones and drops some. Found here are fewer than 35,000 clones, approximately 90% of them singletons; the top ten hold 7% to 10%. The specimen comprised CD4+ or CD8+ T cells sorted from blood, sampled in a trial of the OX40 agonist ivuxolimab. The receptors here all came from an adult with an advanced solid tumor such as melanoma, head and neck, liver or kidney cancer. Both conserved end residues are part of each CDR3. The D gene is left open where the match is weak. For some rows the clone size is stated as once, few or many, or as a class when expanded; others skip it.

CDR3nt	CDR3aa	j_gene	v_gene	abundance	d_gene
TGTGCCAGCAGTCCCGGACAGCCTCTGTACCAAGAGACCCAGTACTTC	CASSPGQPLYQETQYF	TRBJ2-5	TRBV27	-	-
TGTGCCGTGGGGGGATCCGGGGAGCTGTTTTTT	CAVGGSGELFF	TRBJ2-2	TRBV30	-	-
TGCAGCGTTGATGGGACGGCGAACACTGAAGCTTTCTTT	CSVDGTANTEAFF	TRBJ1-1	TRBV29-1	once	-
TGTGCCAGCAGCTTAGACGCGGCAGATTGGAAAAACATTCAGTACTTC	CASSLDAADWKNIQYF	TRBJ2-4	TRBV7-6	-	-
TGTGCCAGCAGCAAAAGTGACGAGCAGTACTTC	CASSKSDEQYF	TRBJ2-7	TRBV6-6	-	-
TGTGCCAGTAGTATATGGACTAGCGGGAGGGCCTATGAGCAGTTCTTC	CASSIWTSGRAYEQFF	TRBJ2-1	TRBV19	few	TRBD2
TGTGCCTGGGAACGGGCCCGCTCTGGAAACACCATATATTTT	CAWERARSGNTIYF	TRBJ1-3	TRBV30	-	-
TGCAGTGTCAAGGGGAATAGGGAGCAGTTCTTC	CSVKGNREQFF	TRBJ2-1	TRBV20-1	-	-
TGTGCCAGCTCCGCCTCTAGGCCTCTACGGCACGAGCAGTACTTC	CASSASRPLRHEQYF	TRBJ2-7	TRBV5-8	-	-
TGTGCCAGCAGTCCAATGCGACAGGGCGGCTACGAGCAGTACTTC	CASSPMRQGGYEQYF	TRBJ2-7	TRBV28	once	TRBD1
TGTGCCAGCTCAGGAGGGGTCAGCACAGATACGCAGTATTTT	CASSGGVSTDTQYF	TRBJ2-3	TRBV25-1	once	-
TGTGCCAGCAGTTTCGGGACAGGGTTGGCGGGCACTGAAGCTTTCTTT	CASSFGTGLAGTEAFF	TRBJ1-1	TRBV28	once	TRBD1
TGTGCCAGCAGCCAAGATCGTGGGGGTTACACTGAAGCTTTCTTT	CASSQDRGGYTEAFF	TRBJ1-1	TRBV14	-	-
TGTGCCAGCAGCTCACAAGCGACAGGGTCCCCCCACTTT	CASSSQATGSPHF	TRBJ1-6	TRBV7-2	-	TRBD1
TGTGCCAGCAGCTTAGACAGGGGGAACACTGAAGCTTTCTTT	CASSLDRGNTEAFF	TRBJ1-1	TRBV7-2	-	TRBD1
TGTGCCAGCAGCTTAGCACTAGCGGGAGGAAGGGATGAGCAGTTCTTC	CASSLALAGGRDEQFF	TRBJ2-1	TRBV7-9	-	TRBD2
TGTGCCAGCAGACCACGGACAGGGGGCCCGAATCAGCCCCAGCATTTT	CASRPRTGGPNQPQHF	TRBJ1-5	TRBV2	-	TRBD1
TGTGCCAGTAGTATACTGCGGGAGGGTGGTTACACCGGGGAGCTGTTTTTT	CASSILREGGYTGELFF	TRBJ2-2	TRBV19	-	TRBD2
TGCAGTCTGGGGGTCTCCTACAATGAGCAGTTCTTC	CSLGVSYNEQFF	TRBJ2-1	TRBV29-1	-	-
TGCGCCAGCAGCATGTCCGCAGGGTCGGATACGCAGTATTTT	CASSMSAGSDTQYF	TRBJ2-3	TRBV5-1	-	-
TGTGCCACCAGGGTAGAGTTTTTAGGGGGCACTAGCAGGAGCACAGATACGCAGTATTTT	CATRVEFLGGTSRSTDTQYF	TRBJ2-3	TRBV15	-	-
TGCGCCAGCCGGTTTCAGAGACAGGGGAACGAGCAGTACTTC	CASRFQRQGNEQYF	TRBJ2-7	TRBV5-1	-	TRBD1
TGTGCCAGCAGTGAAAGTTATGTATATGGCTACACCTTC	CASSESYVYGYTF	TRBJ1-2	TRBV25-1	-	-
TGTGCCAGCAGCTTAGCCGGGGGGCAGGGGGAAAAACTGTTTTTT	CASSLAGGQGEKLFF	TRBJ1-4	TRBV7-2	-	-
TGTGCCAGCAGTTTATATGGGACTAGCGTAAACAATGAGCAGTTCTTC	CASSLYGTSVNNEQFF	TRBJ2-1	TRBV27	-	TRBD2
TGTGCCAGCTCCCCCAGACAGGGGGAGAACACTGAAGCTTTCTTT	CASSPRQGENTEAFF	TRBJ1-1	TRBV18	-	TRBD1
TGTGCCAGCAGCTTAGAAGTCGACAGTTATAGCAATCAGCCCCAGCATTTT	CASSLEVDSYSNQPQHF	TRBJ1-5	TRBV7-2	-	-
TGTGCCAGTAGTTGGACTAGCGGGATTTACGAGCAGTACTTC	CASSWTSGIYEQYF	TRBJ2-7	TRBV19	-	TRBD2
TGTGCCAGCAGCCTTTTTCTACCGGGACAGGGGGCTAACACCTTC	CASSLFLPGQGANTF	TRBJ1-2	TRBV2	-	TRBD1
TGTGCCAGCTCACGCAGGGGGCCTATGAACACTGAAGCTTTCTTT	CASSRRGPMNTEAFF	TRBJ1-1	TRBV18	-	TRBD1
TGTGCCAGCAGCTTGTTTCTAGCGGTTAGCTCCTACGAGCAGTACTTC	CASSLFLAVSSYEQYF	TRBJ2-7	TRBV5-6	-	TRBD2
TGTGCCAGTAGTATGGCGGGGAATTCGTATGGCTACACCTTC	CASSMAGNSYGYTF	TRBJ1-2	TRBV19	-	-
TGTGCCAGCAGCTTCCGGGACAGGGGACGGCGGAGCTCCTACAATGAGCAGTTCTTC	CASSFRDRGRRSSYNEQFF	TRBJ2-1	TRBV5-5	-	TRBD1
TGTGCCACCCGACAGGGACCAAATCAGCCCCAGCATTTT	CATRQGPNQPQHF	TRBJ1-5	TRBV27	-	TRBD1
TGTGCCAGCACCCCGGGGACAGGACCGGGGGAGGGCGAGCAGTACTTC	CASTPGTGPGEGEQYF	TRBJ2-7	TRBV10-3	-	-
TGTGCCACCCGGGACAGGGCCCCCACCGGGGAGCTGTTTTTT	CATRDRAPTGELFF	TRBJ2-2	TRBV2	-	TRBD1
TGTGCCAGTAGTATAGGGCGGGTCTCTGGGGCCAACGTCCTGACTTTC	CASSIGRVSGANVLTF	TRBJ2-6	TRBV19	few	-
TGCAGCGTAAATCCCGGGACTAGCGGGACCTACGAGCAGTACTTC	CSVNPGTSGTYEQYF	TRBJ2-7	TRBV29-1	-	TRBD2
TGTGCCAGCACCCCGGAGGGCTCCTATGGCTACACCTTC	CASTPEGSYGYTF	TRBJ1-2	TRBV6-6	-	-
TGTGCCAGCGCTGAGACAGGGTTTTTTGGGCAGTTCTTC	CASAETGFFGQFF	TRBJ2-1	TRBV7-3	-	TRBD1
TGTGCCAGCAGCTTAGAGGGAGGGCCTTGGGAGACCCAGTACTTC	CASSLEGGPWETQYF	TRBJ2-5	TRBV7-9	-	TRBD2
TGTGCCAGCAGCTTACTTCAGGGGGCGCGAAGAAACACCATATATTTT	CASSLLQGARRNTIYF	TRBJ1-3	TRBV11-2	-	TRBD1
TGTGCCAGTACCCCTACAGGGGGGAGAGTAAGAGCTTTCTTT	CASTPTGGRVRAFF	TRBJ1-1	TRBV19	-	TRBD1
TGTGCCAGCAGCCTCACCCCGAACACTGAAGCTTTCTTT	CASSLTPNTEAFF	TRBJ1-1	TRBV7-2	-	-
TGTGCCAGCCAGGGACAGGGGGCACCGTTGGGCGGCTACACCTTC	CASQGQGAPLGGYTF	TRBJ1-2	TRBV2	medium-sized	TRBD1
TGTGCCAGCAGTTTAAATGCAGAGACTGAAGCTTTCTTT	CASSLNAETEAFF	TRBJ1-1	TRBV7-3	-	-
TGTGCCAGCAGCCAATTGAGGACAGGGGCGAGCGAGCAGTACTTC	CASSQLRTGASEQYF	TRBJ2-7	TRBV7-2	-	TRBD1
TGTGCCAGCAGCTTGGCAGCAATGGATCAGCCCCAGCATTTT	CASSLAAMDQPQHF	TRBJ1-5	TRBV5-6	-	-
TGCGCCAGCATCTTAAATGAGCAGTTCTTC	CASILNEQFF	TRBJ2-1	TRBV10-1	-	-